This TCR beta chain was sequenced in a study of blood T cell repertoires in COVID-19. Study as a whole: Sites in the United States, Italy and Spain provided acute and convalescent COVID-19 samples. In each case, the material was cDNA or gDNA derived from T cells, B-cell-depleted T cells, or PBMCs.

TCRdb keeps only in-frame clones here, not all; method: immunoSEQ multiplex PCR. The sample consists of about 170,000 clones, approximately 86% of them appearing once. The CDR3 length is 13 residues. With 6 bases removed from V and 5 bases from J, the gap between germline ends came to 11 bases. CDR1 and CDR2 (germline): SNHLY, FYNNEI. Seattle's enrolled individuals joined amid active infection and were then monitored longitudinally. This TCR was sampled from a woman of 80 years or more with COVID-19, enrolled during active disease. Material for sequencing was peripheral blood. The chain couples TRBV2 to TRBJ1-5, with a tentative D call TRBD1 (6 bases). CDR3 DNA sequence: TGTGCCAGCAGAGGGGGGGGCTATCAGCCCCAGCATTTT. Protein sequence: CASRGGGYQPQHF.